These 13 T cell receptor beta chains originate from one sample sequenced in a study of early T cells in non-severe SARS-CoV-2 infection. TCRdb called the 5' RACE reads again in MiXCR, with one record for every CDR3 protein. The sample gives about 80,000 distinct CDR3 sequences, approximately 12% of which show up once; roughly 3.2% is in the top ten. The sequencing sample was made of whole blood. The origin of the receptors is an adult who was a healthcare worker with PCR-confirmed SARS-CoV-2 infection or an uninfected control (not recorded which).

This clonotype was seen a few times. The chain recombines TRBV7-2 with TRBJ2-3, with 12 positions matching TRBD2. Germline V gene data show CDR1 as SGHTA and CDR2 as FQGNSA. V shed 5 bases, J shed 7 bases, and the junction held 10 bases outside the gene matches. The CDR3 runs to 16 residues. The CDR3 nucleotides read TGTGCCAGCAGCATAAACGGACTAGCGGGATCATATACGCAGTATTTT. Its protein is CASSINGLAGSYTQYF.

This clonotype was recorded many times. The chain links TRBV4-2 to TRBJ2-1; possibly TRBD2 for D (6 bases). The germline V gene has CDR1 LGHNA and CDR2 YNFKEQ. Trimming left V 2 bases short and J 7 bases short, with 21 bases between. CDR3 length equals 17 residues. The CDR3 protein is CASSQHGSLGGGNEQFF. CDR3 nucleotide sequence: TGTGCCAGCAGCCAACACGGTTCCCTAGGTGGAGGGAATGAGCAGTTCTTC.

In its sample, this clonotype was seen many times. The V and J genes are TRBV6-1 and TRBJ1-4, with D unclear. CDR1 is MNHNS, CDR2 SASEGT, per germline. This CDR3 contains 14 residues. V was clipped by 5 bases and J by 5 bases, with 12 bases between them. The CDR3 loop is CASSRRSLNEKLFF. The CDR3, as DNA: TGTGCCAGCAGTCGACGGTCTCTAAATGAAAAACTGTTTTTT.

This clonotype was seen only a few times. The rearrangement joins TRBV5-4 to TRBJ2-5, with 7 bases that match TRBD1. Trimming removed 4 bases from V and 2 bases from J; junction bases left unmatched: 17. Per the germline V gene, CDR1 is SGHNT and CDR2 is YYREEE (reference sequence). This CDR3 comprises 18 residues. The CDR3 nucleotides are TGTGCCAGCAGCCCCCTTGGGACAGAACTTCCGGGGCAAGAGACCCAGTACTTC. Protein product: CASSPLGTELPGQETQYF.

This clonotype has a handful of counts. The chain joins TRBV12-3 or TRBV12-4 to TRBJ2-7; TRBD1 aligns across 10 bases. J gave up 5 bases and V 5 bases, and 6 bases lay outside the gene matches. This CDR3 is 14 amino acids long. The CDR3 loop is CASSPRTGGNEQYF. DNA for the CDR3: TGTGCCAGCAGTCCCCGGACAGGGGGGAACGAGCAGTACTTC.

There are a few counts of this clonotype. This CDR3 fails to terminate in the conserved phenylalanine or tryptophan, so it likely reflects a read error. This rearrangement joins TRBV30 to TRBJ2-2; the match to TRBD2 covers 8 bases. Germline assignment: CDR1 GTSNPN and CDR2 SVGIG (reference sequence). V dropped 3 bases and J dropped 6; count of bases not matched to a gene: 6. The CDR3 length is 14 residues. The CDR3 sequence: CAWRPGLVPGELFS. DNA of the CDR3: TGTGCCTGGAGGCCGGGACTAGTCCCCGGGGAGCTGTTTTCT.

This clonotype occurred a few times. The chain combines TRBV5-1 with TRBJ2-3; D unresolved. CDR3 length: 12 residues. Germline CDR1 reads SGHRS; CDR2 reads YFSETQ. The V end was cut by 0 bases, the J end by 7 bases, with 6 bases between. CDR3 sequence: CASSLDANTQYF. Here the CDR3 DNA reads TGCGCCAGCAGCTTGGACGCGAATACGCAGTATTTT. The full variable domain, completed using reference TRBV5-1 and TRBJ2-3, is KAGVTQTPRYLIKTRGQQVTLSCSPISGHRSVSWYQQTPGQGLQFLFEYFSETQRNKGNFPGRFSGRQFSNSRSEMNVSTLELGDSALYLCASSLDANTQYFGPGTRLTVL.

The table lists this clonotype with a few counts. The V and J genes are TRBV28 and TRBJ2-1; D possibly corresponds to TRBD2 (5 bases). V lost 4 bases to trimming and J lost 0 bases, with 7 bases between them. From germline, CDR1 is MDHEN and CDR2 SYDVKM. There are 14 residues in the CDR3. The CDR3 protein is CASSWESSYNEQFF. CDR3 DNA sequence: TGTGCCAGCAGTTGGGAGAGCTCCTACAATGAGCAGTTCTTC.

This clonotype was picked up many times. This chain joins TRBV18 and TRBJ2-1, with TRBD2 matching 11 bases. This CDR3 has 17 residues. V lost 0 bases and J lost 7; bases outside the gene matches: 8. The germline CDR1 and CDR2 sequences are KGHSH and LQKENI. CDR3 coding DNA: TGTGCCAGCTCACCACCTACTAGCGGGAGTGTTTGGAATGAGCAGTTCTTC. This sequence encodes CASSPPTSGSVWNEQFF.

This clonotype was counted ten times or more. J is TRBJ2-5 and V is TRBV7-3; maybe TRBD1 (6 bases). The CDR3 has 13 residues. From germline, CDR1 is SGHTA and CDR2 FQGTGA. V lost 2 bases and J 9 bases, leaving 13 bases between the germline ends. The CDR3 region is CASSLRQAEAQYF. The CDR3 DNA reads TGTGCCAGCAGCTTACGACAGGCCGAGGCCCAGTACTTC.

The genes are TRBV6-1 and TRBJ1-1; no clear D. The V end lost 0 bases, the J end lost 8 bases, and 10 bases lay between the germline ends. The CDR3 spans 13 residues. Germline lookup yields CDR1 MNHNS and CDR2 SASEGT. DNA of the CDR3: TGTGCCAGCAGTGAAGCTCGGGAAGGGGAAGCTTTCTTT. This codes for CASSEAREGEAFF.

The J gene is TRBJ2-5, the V gene TRBV18; 10 bases line up with TRBD2. The V gene end was trimmed by 6 bases and the J gene end by 4 bases; junction bases not matched to a gene: 5. Germline CDR1 and CDR2: KGHSH and LQKENI. The CDR3 loop spans 14 amino acids. The CDR3 spells CASSHASGRETQYF. The CDR3 DNA follows: TGTGCCAGCTCGCACGCTAGCGGGAGAGAGACCCAGTACTTC. Using reference TRBV18 and TRBJ2-5 for the parts outside the CDR3, the full variable domain is NAGVMQNPRHLVRRRGQEARLRCSPMKGHSHVYWYRQLPEEGLKFMVYLQKENIIDESGMPKERFSAEFPKEGPSILRIQQVVRGDSAAYFCASSHASGRETQYFGPGTRLLVL.

In nucleotides, the CDR3 is TGCGCCAGCAGCCCCAGCGGCGGTGGGGAGACCCAGTACTTC. Translated: CASSPSGGGETQYF. The V gene is TRBV5-1, the J gene TRBJ2-5; perhaps TRBD2 as D (5 bases). V was cut by 4 bases and J by 5 bases, with 15 bases left in between. The CDR3 has 14 residues. Germline-derived CDR1 and CDR2 are SGHRS and YFSETQ.